One and the same sample provided the 29 T cell receptor beta chains below, sequenced in a study of blood T cell repertoires in COVID-19. Produced via immunoSEQ multiplex PCR; TCRdb's table is partial and in-frame only. The table lists some 340,000 clones, more than 70% of them singletons. Sequences were obtained from PBMCs or T cells enriched from blood (not recorded which). The receptors were sampled from a woman in her twenties or thirties who had recovered from COVID-19.

The V and J genes are TRBV5-4 and TRBJ1-5; D remains unclear. Germline loops: CDR1 SGHNT, CDR2 YYREEE (reference sequence). The CDR3 is made up of 15 amino acids. Trimming cost V 4 bases and J 2 bases, with 13 bases left between them. CDR3 in amino acids: CASSVGPEGNQPQHF. CDR3 coding DNA: TGTGCCAGCAGCGTTGGCCCCGAGGGCAATCAGCCCCAGCATTTT.

V is TRBV7-9 and J is TRBJ2-1, with D possibly matching TRBD2 (5 bases). V was cut by 5 bases and J by 9 bases, with 14 bases left in between. The germline CDR1 and CDR2 sequences are SEHNR and FQNEAQ (reference sequence). This CDR3 region has 13 residues. The CDR3 coding sequence is TGTGCCAGCAGCCCGGCGAGGGCGGTTGAGCAGTTCTTC. Translated, it gives CASSPARAVEQFF.

V gene TRBV4-1 combines with J gene TRBJ2-7; D uncertain. CDR1 is MGHRA, CDR2 YSYEKL, per germline. The V end was cut by 4 bases, the J end by 3 bases, with 19 bases between. CDR3 length equals 16 residues. The CDR3 nucleotides read TGCGCCAGCAGCCCGGTCGGGTTGGGTTCGGGCTACGAGCAGTACTTC. It specifies CASSPVGLGSGYEQYF.

This chain links TRBV28 with TRBJ2-7; 8 positions match TRBD1. The CDR3 extends over 16 amino acids. With 4 bases clipped from V and 5 bases from J, the junction kept 13 bases outside the gene matches. In germline, CDR1 is MDHEN, CDR2 SYDVKM. The CDR3 protein is CASSYPTGQGRHEQYF. The CDR3 nucleotides are TGTGCCAGCAGTTACCCCACTGGACAGGGTAGGCACGAGCAGTACTTC.

The rearrangement joins TRBV7-8 to TRBJ2-1, with 7 bases lining up with TRBD1. The CDR3 spans 14 residues. Trimming at V came to 4 bases and at J to 5 bases, leaving 5 bases not matched to a gene. Per the germline V gene, CDR1 is SGHVS and CDR2 is FQNEAQ. CDR3 residues: CASSSGTAHNEQFF. The DNA for the CDR3 is TGTGCCAGCAGCTCTGGGACAGCCCACAATGAGCAGTTCTTC.

The rearrangement uses TRBV28 and TRBJ1-1; 10 bases agree with TRBD1. The CDR3 length is 15 residues. Germline assignment: CDR1 MDHEN and CDR2 SYDVKM. V lost 6 bases, J lost 10 bases, and 14 bases stayed unmatched. This CDR3 reads CASSPPGTGASGAFF. The CDR3 nucleotides are TGTGCCAGCAGCCCCCCCGGGACAGGGGCATCTGGAGCTTTCTTT.

The chain recombines TRBV6-2 or TRBV6-3 with TRBJ2-3; D not resolved. The CDR3 is made up of 11 amino acids. Deletions cut 5 bases from V and 6 bases from J, with 6 bases between. Looked up from germline, CDR1 is MNHEY and CDR2 is SVGEGT. The CDR3 nucleotides are TGTGCCAGCAGTCTCGCGGATACGCAGTATTTT. This gives the protein CASSLADTQYF.

The chain is built from TRBV2 and TRBJ1-1; D is perhaps TRBD1 (5 bases). The CDR3 sequence is 15 residues long. The germline V and J ends were trimmed by 2 bases and 7 bases, with 17 bases remaining between them. Germline values: CDR1 SNHLY, CDR2 FYNNEI. The CDR3 loop reads CASSELVREGGEAFF. The CDR3 DNA sequence: TGTGCCAGCAGTGAATTGGTCAGGGAGGGCGGTGAAGCTTTCTTT.

V gene TRBV20-1 combines with J gene TRBJ1-2; D is uncertain. Trimming left V 3 bases short and J 2 bases short, with 4 bases between. This CDR3 region has 11 residues. Germline CDR1 DFQATT, CDR2 SNEGSKA (reference sequence). The CDR3 region has the DNA TGCAGTGCTAGTCCGAACTATGGCTACACCTTC. This codes for CSASPNYGYTF.

This chain joins TRBV19 and TRBJ1-6; a possible D gene is TRBD1 (6 bases). The germline CDR1 and CDR2 sequences are LNHDA and SQIVND (reference sequence). The ends were cut back, 3 bases at V and 6 bases at J, with 18 bases in the middle. This CDR3 comprises 17 residues. CDR3 sequence reads: CASSIVAGAIPNSPLHF. Here the CDR3 DNA reads TGTGCCAGTAGTATCGTAGCAGGGGCGATTCCTAATTCACCCCTCCACTTT.

The chain joins TRBV10-2 to TRBJ2-5; unclear D gene. Germline V gene sequence: CDR1 WSHSY, CDR2 SAAADI. Trimming cost V 2 bases and J 7 bases, with 5 bases left between them. The CDR3 is 11 residues long. The CDR3 bases are TGCGCCAGCAGTGAGGGGCGGACCCAGTACTTC. This gives the protein CASSEGRTQYF.

J is TRBJ1-5 and V is TRBV4-1; D perhaps matches TRBD1 (6 bases). With 1 base removed from V and 0 bases from J, the gap between germline ends came to 7 bases. CDR1 and CDR2 from the germline V gene are MGHRA and YSYEKL. CDR3 length: 15 amino acids. The CDR3 loop is CASSQGGGSNQPQHF. The CDR3 nucleotides read TGCGCCAGCAGCCAAGGAGGGGGTAGCAATCAGCCCCAGCATTTT.

The CDR3 region is CASSVLRDVKNTQYF. The CDR3, as DNA: TGTGCCAGCAGTGTTCTCCGGGATGTGAAAAATACGCAGTATTTT. This sequence joins TRBV2 and TRBJ2-3; D may be TRBD2 (5 bases). The CDR3 is 15 amino acids. From germline, CDR1 is SNHLY and CDR2 FYNNEI. Trimming stripped 4 bases from V and 7 bases from J, with 18 bases between.

Notes on this clone: Other DNA sequences of this sample code for an identical CDR3. The rearrangement uses TRBV5-1 and TRBJ2-5; D is undetermined. Between the trimmed V and J ends, which lost 0 bases and 5 bases, there was a span of 8 bases. Looked up from germline, CDR1 is SGHRS and CDR2 is YFSETQ. CDR3 length equals 13 residues. Here the CDR3 DNA reads TGCGCCAGCAGCTTGGGGATGAGGGAGACCCAGTACTTC. Residues: CASSLGMRETQYF. The full variable domain, completed using reference TRBV5-1 and TRBJ2-5, is KAGVTQTPRYLIKTRGQQVTLSCSPISGHRSVSWYQQTPGQGLQFLFEYFSETQRNKGNFPGRFSGRQFSNSRSEMNVSTLELGDSALYLCASSLGMRETQYFGPGTRLLVL.

CDR3: CASSPDRDGYTF. The CDR3 nucleotides read TGTGCCAGCAGTCCCGACAGGGATGGCTACACCTTC. The chain uses TRBV6-5 and TRBJ1-2; 7 bases match TRBD1. After removal of 5 bases from V and 6 bases from J, the junction contained 3 bases not matched to a gene. This CDR3 is 12 amino acids long. The germline V gene encodes CDR1 MNHEY and CDR2 SVGAGI.

The chain carries TRBV12-3 or TRBV12-4 and TRBJ1-2, with 7 bases that match TRBD1. This CDR3 is built from 13 residues. Trimming cost V 4 bases and J 8 bases; bases outside gene matches: 7. The DNA of the CDR3 is TGTGCCAGCAGTTCCACAGGGGAATGGGGCTACACCTTC. Translation gives CASSSTGEWGYTF.

This chain links TRBV20-1 with TRBJ1-5; tentative D call: TRBD1 (6 bases). The V and J ends lost 3 bases and 6 bases respectively, with 12 bases between them. There are 13 residues in the CDR3. Germline CDR1 and CDR2: DFQATT and SNEGSKA (reference sequence). This CDR3 reads CSASGPGAQPQHF. CDR3 in DNA: TGCAGTGCTAGTGGGCCAGGGGCTCAGCCCCAGCATTTT.

This chain joins TRBV7-2 and TRBJ2-5; 7 bases match TRBD1. The V and J ends lost 4 bases and 5 bases, in that order; junction bases with no gene match: 10. The CDR3 loop spans 15 amino acids. Germline CDR1 reads SGHTA; CDR2 reads FQGNSA. CDR3 sequence reads: CASSSAGTADETQYF. DNA of the CDR3: TGTGCCAGCAGCTCCGCCGGGACAGCTGACGAGACCCAGTACTTC.

To note about this clone: Other DNA sequences in this sample translate to the same CDR3. V gene TRBV7-2 combines with J gene TRBJ2-2, with TRBD1 identical over 7 bases. The ends lost 2 bases at V and 0 bases at J; junction bases unmatched: 0. CDR3 length: 15 amino acids. The germline V gene encodes CDR1 SGHTA and CDR2 FQGNSA. The CDR3 sequence is CASSLQGANTGELFF. Here the CDR3 DNA reads TGTGCCAGCAGCTTACAGGGGGCGAACACCGGGGAGCTGTTTTTT.

V gene TRBV6-5 combines with J gene TRBJ1-5; D unresolved. CDR3 length: 15 amino acids. Germline CDR1 reads MNHEY; CDR2 reads SVGAGI. V gave up 4 bases and J gave up 6 bases, with 16 bases separating them. The CDR3 DNA follows: TGTGCCAGCAGTTCTGAAGCCGCGGGTGGTCAGCCCCAGCATTTT. Its translation is CASSSEAAGGQPQHF.

The V gene is TRBV5-1, the J gene TRBJ1-2; the D is unclear. The germline V and J ends were trimmed by 3 bases and 8 bases, with 14 bases remaining between them. Per the germline V gene, CDR1 is SGHRS and CDR2 is YFSETQ. The CDR3 covers 13 residues. CDR3 sequence (DNA): TGCGCCAGCAGCTCCGGAGCGGTTCCCGGCTACACCTTC. Translation: CASSSGAVPGYTF.

This rearrangement joins TRBV5-4 to TRBJ2-3; 8 nucleotides align to TRBD2. The junction had 15 bases not matched to a gene; V was cut back by 3 bases and J by 3 bases. The CDR3 contains 18 residues. From germline, CDR1 is SGHNT and CDR2 YYREEE (reference sequence). The CDR3 DNA is TGTGCCAGCAGCTCCGGTGGGGCGGGGGGTCGAGAAACAGATACGCAGTATTTT. It codes for CASSSGGAGGRETDTQYF.

The rearrangement links TRBV2 to TRBJ2-2; 7 bases map to TRBD1. The CDR3 loop spans 13 amino acids. Germline loops: CDR1 SNHLY, CDR2 FYNNEI. Trimming took 6 bases from V and 5 from J; bases not matched to a gene: 3. The CDR3 region has the DNA TGTGCCAGCAGCGACAGGGATACCGGGGAGCTGTTTTTT. The encoded protein is CASSDRDTGELFF.

The rearrangement uses TRBV4-1 and TRBJ2-5, with D possibly matching TRBD1 (7 bases). Between the trimmed V and J ends, which lost 4 bases and 5 bases, there was a span of 23 bases. Germline CDR1 MGHRA, CDR2 YSYEKL. The CDR3 totals 17 residues. The CDR3 here is CASSPSIRGALTETQYF. The CDR3 nucleotides are TGCGCCAGCAGCCCCTCCATCAGGGGGGCCTTAACCGAGACCCAGTACTTC.

V usage is TRBV15 and J usage is TRBJ2-7; possibly TRBD2 for D (6 bases). CDR3 length equals 16 residues. Germline assignment: CDR1 LNHNV and CDR2 YYDKDF (reference sequence). The V end lost 1 base, the J end lost 3 bases, and 16 bases lay between the germline ends. CDR3: CATSRASGGSRYEQYF. CDR3 coding DNA: TGTGCCACCAGCAGAGCCTCTGGGGGGTCCCGCTACGAGCAGTACTTC.

In this sample, this clone turned up a few times. V usage is TRBV2 and J usage is TRBJ2-5; D possibly corresponds to TRBD2 (5 bases). Trimming stripped 5 bases from V and 5 bases from J, with 18 bases between. This CDR3 has 15 amino acids. Looked up from germline, CDR1 is SNHLY and CDR2 is FYNNEI. CDR3 nucleotide sequence: TGTGCCAGCAGTAGAGACGGGTTAAGAGGGGAGACCCAGTACTTC. This codes for CASSRDGLRGETQYF.

This chain connects TRBV19 to TRBJ1-2, with 7 bases matching TRBD1. This CDR3 has 15 residues. Per germline, CDR1 LNHDA and CDR2 SQIVND (reference sequence). The junction had 5 bases not matched to a gene; V was cut back by 1 base and J by 3 bases. CDR3 loop: CASSIGGDRHYGYTF. The CDR3 DNA follows: TGTGCCAGTAGTATAGGTGGGGACAGACACTATGGCTACACCTTC. Full variable domain (remainder filled in from reference TRBV19 and TRBJ1-2): DGGITQSPKYLFRKEGQNVTLSCEQNLNHDAMYWYRQDPGQGLRLIYYSQIVNDFQKGDIAEGYSVSREKKESFPLTVTSAQKNPTAFYLCASSIGGDRHYGYTFGSGTRLTVV.

V is TRBV11-1 and J is TRBJ2-1, with D perhaps TRBD2 (5 bases). The CDR3 loop spans 13 amino acids. Per the germline V gene, CDR1 is SGHAT and CDR2 is FQDESV (reference sequence). V lost 5 bases and J lost 7, with 12 bases in between. The CDR3 nucleotides read TGTGCCAGCAGCCAACCCCCGGGAAATGAGCAGTTCTTC. As protein: CASSQPPGNEQFF. Supplemented by reference TRBV11-1 and TRBJ2-1, the full variable domain reads EAEVAQSPRYKITEKSQAVAFWCDPISGHATLYWYRQILGQGPELLVQFQDESVVDDSQLPKDRFSAERLKGVDSTLKIQPAELGDSAMYLCASSQPPGNEQFFGPGTRLTVL.

The rearrangement uses TRBV7-9 and TRBJ2-5, with a weak D call TRBD2 (6 bases). Per germline, CDR1 SEHNR and CDR2 FQNEAQ (reference sequence). This CDR3 is 16 amino acids long. The V end lost 7 bases, the J end lost 1 base, and 19 bases lay between the germline ends. The CDR3 DNA follows: TGTGCCAGCATCCCCACCCGAGGGGACTTCCAAGAGACCCAGTACTTC. Its protein is CASIPTRGDFQETQYF.